This T cell receptor (beta chain) was sequenced during a study of cytomegalovirus exposure and HLA in healthy donors. About the research overall: Around 76% of 398 genotyped donors fell in the Caucasian-associated ancestry cluster.

13 Jbeta primers and 60 Vbeta primers were used for the PCR. Assay used: immunoSEQ multiplex PCR; TCRdb lists only in-frame clones, some missing. The sample gives about 120,000 clones, approximately 80% of which show up once; 6.2% is in the top ten. Germline V lookup: CDR1 MNHEY, CDR2 SMNVEV (reference sequence). Trimming took off 6 bases at V and 1 base at J, with 11 bases between the two ends. This CDR3 contains 14 residues. The V and J genes are TRBV27 and TRBJ2-3; no firm D call. The receptor comes from a young man in good health and CMV-seropositive. Sequencing input: PBMCs. The CDR3 region is CASSPLSGTDTQYF. The CDR3 region has the DNA TGTGCCAGCAGCCCCCTCAGCGGCACAGATACGCAGTATTTT.